Shown below are 8 T cell receptor beta chains from a single sample sequenced in a study of cytomegalovirus exposure and HLA in healthy donors. It was with 60 Vbeta and 13 Jbeta primers that the PCR ran. Profiled with immunoSEQ multiplex PCR; TCRdb holds only in-frame clones, not every one. The sample carries 90,000 to 110,000 clones, around 84% recorded once. The sequencing sample was made of PBMCs. These receptors were collected from a man younger than 40 in good health and CMV-seronegative.

The rearrangement links TRBV29-1 to TRBJ2-1, with 10 nucleotides matching TRBD1. The germline CDR1 and CDR2 sequences are SQVTM and ANQGSEA. The CDR3 extends over 13 amino acids. The V gene end was trimmed by 5 bases and the J gene end by 12 bases; junction bases not matched to a gene: 10. The CDR3 DNA sequence: TGCAGCGTTTTACGTGGCGGGACAGGGGCGCAGTTCTTC. It codes for CSVLRGGTGAQFF.

The V gene is TRBV18, the J gene TRBJ1-2; TRBD1 matches 12 bases. The germline CDR1 and CDR2 sequences are KGHSH and LQKENI. Germline trimming cut 3 bases from V and 7 bases from J; bases unmatched to any gene: 3. CDR3 length: 14 amino acids. DNA for the CDR3: TGTGCCAGCTCACCGGGGACAGGGGGCCTTGGCTACACCTTC. Its translation: CASSPGTGGLGYTF.

This clone has a handful of counts. The genes are TRBV19 and TRBJ2-3; 7 nucleotides agree with TRBD1. This CDR3 comprises 15 residues. V dropped 10 bases and J dropped 2; count of bases not matched to a gene: 12. Per germline, CDR1 LNHDA and CDR2 SQIVND (reference sequence). This chain's CDR3 is CATQGTASNTDTQYF. CDR3 bases: TGTGCCACCCAAGGGACAGCCTCTAACACAGATACGCAGTATTTT.

The chain carries TRBV6-5 and TRBJ2-7; D is unresolved. The CDR3 is 15 amino acids. Per the germline V gene, CDR1 is MNHEY and CDR2 is SVGAGI. Trimming shortened V by 2 bases and J by 5 bases, and 16 bases separated the two germline ends. CDR3 protein: CASSYVTSLYHEQYF. As DNA, the CDR3 is TGTGCCAGCAGTTACGTGACAAGTTTATACCACGAGCAGTACTTC.

The V and J genes are TRBV5-4 and TRBJ1-6, with 7 bases aligning to TRBD1. The CDR3 covers 15 residues. The V segment lost 4 bases and the J segment 5 bases; nucleotides outside the gene matches: 6. Germline assignment: CDR1 SGHNT and CDR2 YYREEE (reference sequence). The CDR3 sequence is CASSLEGTDNSPLHF. CDR3 in DNA: TGTGCCAGCAGCCTGGAAGGGACAGATAATTCACCCCTCCACTTT.

The chain couples TRBV29-1 to TRBJ1-2; no definite D call. Germline CDR1 reads SQVTM; CDR2 reads ANQGSEA. The CDR3 has 11 residues. CDR3: CSAIDSNGYTF. CDR3 nucleotides: TGCAGTGCTATCGACTCTAATGGCTACACCTTC.

This chain uses TRBV11-3 with TRBJ2-1, with 11 bases that match TRBD2. The CDR3 covers 15 residues. The germline V gene has CDR1 SGHNT and CDR2 YENEEA. V lost 5 bases and J lost 7; bases outside the gene matches: 7. CDR3 bases: TGTGCCAGCAGCCAGACTAGCGGGGCCGGTAATGAGCAGTTCTTC. This codes for CASSQTSGAGNEQFF.

Only a few counts were recorded for this clone. The rearrangement joins TRBV28 to TRBJ2-2, with no clear D. The V and J ends lost 5 bases and 3 bases respectively, with 13 bases between them. Germline lookup yields CDR1 MDHEN and CDR2 SYDVKM. The CDR3 consists of 15 residues. This chain's CDR3 is CASSPPKDYTGELFF. The CDR3 DNA reads as TGTGCCAGCAGTCCTCCAAAAGACTACACCGGGGAGCTGTTTTTT.